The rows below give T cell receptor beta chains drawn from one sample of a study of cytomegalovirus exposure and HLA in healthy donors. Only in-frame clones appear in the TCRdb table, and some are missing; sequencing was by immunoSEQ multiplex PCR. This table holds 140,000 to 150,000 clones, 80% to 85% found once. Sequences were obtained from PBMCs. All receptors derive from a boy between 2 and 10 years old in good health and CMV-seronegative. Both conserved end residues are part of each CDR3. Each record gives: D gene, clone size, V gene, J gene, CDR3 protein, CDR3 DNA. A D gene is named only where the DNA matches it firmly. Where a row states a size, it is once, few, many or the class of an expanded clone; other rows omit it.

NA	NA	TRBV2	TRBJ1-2	CASSEERGGYGYTF	TGTGCCAGCAGTGAAGAACGGGGGGGCTATGGCTACACCTTC
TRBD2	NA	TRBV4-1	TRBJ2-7	CASSHPGTSGTYEQYF	TGCGCCAGCAGCCACCCCGGGACTAGCGGAACCTACGAGCAGTACTTC
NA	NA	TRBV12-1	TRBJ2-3	CASSSAGLAGGPADTQYF	TGTGCCAGCAGCTCCGCGGGACTAGCGGGAGGGCCGGCAGATACGCAGTATTTT
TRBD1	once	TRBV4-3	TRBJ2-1	CASSQGTGKSYNEQFF	TGCGCCAGCAGCCAAGGGACAGGGAAATCCTACAATGAGCAGTTCTTC
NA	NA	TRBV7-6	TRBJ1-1	CASSLTGHRNTEAFF	TGTGCCAGCAGCTTAACAGGGCACAGGAACACTGAAGCTTTCTTT
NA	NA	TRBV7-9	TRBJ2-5	CASSLALGGLETQYF	TGTGCCAGCAGCTTAGCGCTGGGAGGCTTAGAGACCCAGTACTTC
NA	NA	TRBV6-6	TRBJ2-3	CASSYSQEGTQYF	TGTGCCAGCAGTTACTCCCAGGAAGGAACGCAGTATTTT
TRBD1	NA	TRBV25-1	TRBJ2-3	CAIGPPGTGTDTQYF	TGTGCCATCGGACCGCCCGGGACAGGCACAGATACGCAGTATTTT
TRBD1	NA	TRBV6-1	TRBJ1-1	CASRGQGSVNTEAFF	TGTGCCAGCAGAGGACAGGGTAGCGTGAACACTGAAGCTTTCTTT
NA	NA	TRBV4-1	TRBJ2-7	CASSQVDSIYEQYF	TGCGCCAGCAGCCAGGTGGACTCGATTTACGAGCAGTACTTC
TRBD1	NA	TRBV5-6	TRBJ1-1	CASSRGQGRFVAFF	TGTGCCAGCAGCCGCGGACAGGGAAGGTTTGTAGCTTTCTTT
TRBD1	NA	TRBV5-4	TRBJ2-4	CASSLEGTGAKNIQYF	TGTGCCAGCAGCTTGGAAGGGACAGGGGCCAAAAACATTCAGTACTTC
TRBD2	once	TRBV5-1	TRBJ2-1	CASRTGTSGSQNEQFF	TGCGCCAGCAGAACCGGGACTAGCGGGAGTCAAAATGAGCAGTTCTTC
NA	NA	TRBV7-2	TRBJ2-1	CASSLASWGGQSYNEQFF	TGTGCCAGCAGCTTAGCGTCCTGGGGCGGCCAATCCTACAATGAGCAGTTCTTC
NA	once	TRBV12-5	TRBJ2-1	CASGLVQGNEQFF	TGTGCTAGTGGTTTGGTACAGGGAAATGAGCAGTTCTTC
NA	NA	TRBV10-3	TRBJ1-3	CAISATGSGNTIYF	TGTGCCATCAGTGCGACAGGATCTGGAAACACCATATATTTT
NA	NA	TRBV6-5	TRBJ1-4	CASSYSGLIFEKLFF	TGTGCCAGCAGTTACTCGGGACTGATCTTTGAAAAACTGTTTTTT
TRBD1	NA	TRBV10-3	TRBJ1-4	CAISSYRGSTNEKLFF	TGTGCCATCAGTTCTTACAGGGGGTCGACTAATGAAAAACTGTTTTTT
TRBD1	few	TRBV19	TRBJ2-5	CASSISRGKETQYF	TGTGCCAGTAGTATTAGCAGGGGGAAAGAGACCCAGTACTTC
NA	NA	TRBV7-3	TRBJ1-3	CASSRSGAPGNTIYF	TGTGCCAGCAGCAGATCAGGGGCTCCTGGAAACACCATATATTTT
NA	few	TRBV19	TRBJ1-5	CASSIIIGQPNQPQHF	TGTGCCAGTAGTATAATAATCGGACAACCCAATCAGCCCCAGCATTTT
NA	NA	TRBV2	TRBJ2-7	CASTSSYYEQYF	TGTGCCAGCACGAGTAGCTACTACGAGCAGTACTTC
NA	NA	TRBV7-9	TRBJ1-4	CASSLADSGGNEKLFF	TGTGCCAGCAGCTTGGCAGACTCGGGGGGGAATGAAAAACTGTTTTTT
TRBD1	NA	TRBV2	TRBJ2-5	CASSDTGRDRGYLTQYF	TGTGCCAGCAGTGACACCGGGAGGGACAGGGGGTATCTGACCCAGTACTTC
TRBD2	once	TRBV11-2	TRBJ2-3	CASSDPAGVADTQYF	TGTGCCAGCTCGGATCCAGCGGGAGTGGCAGATACGCAGTATTTT
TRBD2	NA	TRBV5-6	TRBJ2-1	CASRPTSGGPNEQFF	TGTGCCAGCAGGCCTACTAGCGGGGGTCCCAATGAGCAGTTCTTC
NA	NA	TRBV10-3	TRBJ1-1	CAITEWRMNTEAFF	TGTGCCATCACGGAGTGGAGGATGAACACTGAAGCTTTCTTT
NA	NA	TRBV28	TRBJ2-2	CASRYRVNPNTGELFF	TGTGCCAGCAGGTACAGGGTCAACCCGAACACCGGGGAGCTGTTTTTT
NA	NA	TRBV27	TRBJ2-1	CASSALVAVSYNEQFF	TGTGCCAGCAGTGCCTTGGTGGCGGTCTCCTACAATGAGCAGTTCTTC
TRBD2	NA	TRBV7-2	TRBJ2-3	CASSLAQRTSGRRADTQYF	TGTGCCAGCAGCTTAGCCCAACGGACTAGCGGGAGGAGGGCGGATACGCAGTATTTT
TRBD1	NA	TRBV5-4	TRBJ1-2	CASSLGGTATLANYGYTF	TGTGCCAGCAGCTTGGGCGGGACAGCGACCCTAGCTAACTATGGCTACACCTTC
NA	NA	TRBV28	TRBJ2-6	CASSLNELVNVLTF	TGTGCCAGCAGTTTAAACGAGCTGGTCAACGTCCTGACTTTC
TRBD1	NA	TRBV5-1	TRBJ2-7	CASSLAFGTGGRYEQYF	TGCGCCAGCAGCTTGGCTTTCGGGACAGGGGGCAGGTACGAGCAGTACTTC
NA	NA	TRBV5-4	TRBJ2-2	CASSLKGGTGELFF	TGTGCCAGCAGCTTGAAAGGAGGGACCGGGGAGCTGTTTTTT
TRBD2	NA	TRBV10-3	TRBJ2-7	CAISGLAGAHYEQYF	TGTGCCATCAGTGGACTAGCGGGGGCCCACTACGAGCAGTACTTC
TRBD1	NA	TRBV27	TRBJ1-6	CASSFDRVNSPLHF	TGTGCCAGCAGTTTCGACAGGGTTAATTCACCCCTCCACTTT
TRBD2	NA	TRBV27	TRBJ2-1	CASRASSGGLYNEQFF	TGTGCCAGCAGGGCTTCTAGCGGGGGTTTATACAATGAGCAGTTCTTC
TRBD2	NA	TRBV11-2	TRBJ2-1	CASQSSGDEQFF	TGTGCCAGCCAATCTAGCGGGGATGAGCAGTTCTTC
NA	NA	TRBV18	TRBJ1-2	CASSRERGYTF	TGTGCCAGCTCTAGGGAGCGGGGCTACACCTTC
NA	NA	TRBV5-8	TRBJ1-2	CASSFPGLGYGYTF	TGTGCCAGCAGCTTCCCAGGGCTGGGCTATGGCTACACCTTC
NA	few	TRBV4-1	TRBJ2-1	CASSQEGRTATYEQFF	TGCGCCAGCAGCCAAGAGGGCCGAACCGCGACCTACGAGCAGTTCTTC
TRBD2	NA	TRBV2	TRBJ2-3	CASGLAGGHDTQYF	TGTGCCAGCGGACTAGCGGGGGGCCACGATACGCAGTATTTT
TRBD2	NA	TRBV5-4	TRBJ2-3	CASRRTGTSGRVRDTQYF	TGTGCCAGCAGGCGAACCGGGACTAGCGGGAGGGTCAGGGATACGCAGTATTTT
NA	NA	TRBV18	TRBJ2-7	CASSPPDFLYEQYF	TGTGCCAGCTCCCCACCGGACTTTTTGTACGAGCAGTACTTC
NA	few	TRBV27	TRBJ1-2	CASSLSLGGGYGYTF	TGTGCCAGCAGTTTAAGTCTCGGGGGTGGCTATGGCTACACCTTC
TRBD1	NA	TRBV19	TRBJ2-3	CASSTPPDRGTDTQYF	TGTGCCAGTAGTACGCCTCCGGACAGGGGCACAGATACGCAGTATTTT
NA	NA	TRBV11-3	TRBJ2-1	CASRRSGQAEQFF	TGTGCCAGCAGACGATCAGGGCAGGCTGAGCAGTTCTTC
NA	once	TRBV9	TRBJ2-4	CASSVVGGDIQYF	TGTGCCAGCAGCGTAGTAGGGGGGGACATTCAGTACTTC
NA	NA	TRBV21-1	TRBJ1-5	CASSKPLGQVHYSNQPQHF	TGTGCCAGCAGCAAACCCTTGGGACAGGTGCACTATAGCAATCAGCCCCAGCATTTT
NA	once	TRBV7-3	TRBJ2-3	CASSKLGSGTQYF	TGTGCCAGCAGCAAACTAGGATCGGGGACGCAGTATTTT
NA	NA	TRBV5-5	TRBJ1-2	CASRADSGVNYGYTF	TGTGCCAGCAGGGCTGACAGCGGGGTTAACTATGGCTACACCTTC
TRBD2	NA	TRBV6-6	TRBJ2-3	CASSSRTSGRTDTQYF	TGTGCCAGCAGTTCCCGTACTAGCGGGAGAACAGATACGCAGTATTTT
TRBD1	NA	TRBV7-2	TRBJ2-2	CASSFGTGVFYTGELFF	TGTGCCAGCAGCTTCGGGACAGGGGTTTTTTACACCGGGGAGCTGTTTTTT
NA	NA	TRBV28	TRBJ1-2	CASSRIAGDGYTF	TGTGCCAGCAGCCGTATCGCGGGGGATGGCTACACCTTC